This is a list of T cell receptor beta chains from one sample in a study of identical twins. TCRdb called the 5' RACE reads again in MiXCR, with one record for every CDR3 protein. The top ten clones hold around 3% of a sample with some 500,000 distinct CDR3 sequences, around a tenth of them seen once. This same sample was also part of a study on yellow fever vaccine responses in identical twins.

The source material was PBMCs. The receptor source for this set is a woman aged 18-29 years in good health. Both conserved end residues are part of each CDR3. Each record gives: D gene, clone size, J gene, V gene, CDR3 DNA, CDR3 protein. D genes are given only for firm matches. Clone size appears in some rows only: once, few, many, or a class for an expanded clone.

D: NA; size: NA; J: TRBJ2-1; V: TRBV29-1; DNA: TGCAGCGTTGAAGTTAATTCCGGCTACTCCTACAATGAGCAGTTCTTC; CDR3: CSVEVNSGYSYNEQFF
D: NA; size: NA; J: TRBJ1-2; V: TRBV19; DNA: TGTGCCAGTAGTAGGGACACTAACTATGGCTACACCTTC; CDR3: CASSRDTNYGYTF
D: TRBD1; size: few; J: TRBJ2-4; V: TRBV6-1; DNA: TGTGCCAGCAGAACCGGGACAGGGTATTATCCCCAGTACTTC; CDR3: CASRTGTGYYPQYF
D: NA; size: few; J: TRBJ2-2; V: TRBV9; DNA: TGTGCCAGCAGCGGATCAGGGAACCACGTGGGGGAGCTGTTTTTT; CDR3: CASSGSGNHVGELFF
D: TRBD1; size: many; J: TRBJ2-5; V: TRBV7-8; DNA: TGTGCCAGCAGCCCCTGGGGGACAGTCCAAGAGACCCAGTACTTC; CDR3: CASSPWGTVQETQYF
D: NA; size: many; J: TRBJ2-1; V: TRBV15; DNA: TGTGCCACCAGCAGAGGTGACGGCCGAGGAGGTGAGCAGTTCTTC; CDR3: CATSRGDGRGGEQFF
D: NA; size: many; J: TRBJ1-5; V: TRBV7-2; DNA: TGTGCCAGCAGCTTAGCGTGGCATCAGCCCCAGCATTTT; CDR3: CASSLAWHQPQHF
D: NA; size: NA; J: TRBJ2-1; V: TRBV19; DNA: TGTGCCAGTAGTACCTACAGGGAAGAGGGCTACAATGAGCAGTTCTTC; CDR3: CASSTYREEGYNEQFF
D: NA; size: NA; J: TRBJ2-5; V: TRBV6-2/TRBV6-3; DNA: TGTGCCAGCAGTTACTCGATTATAGACCAAGAGACCCAGTACTTC; CDR3: CASSYSIIDQETQYF
D: TRBD2; size: many; J: TRBJ2-1; V: TRBV7-3; DNA: TGTGCCAGTTCATTCGGGGGGGGGAATGAGCAGTTCTTC; CDR3: CASSFGGGNEQFF
D: NA; size: NA; J: TRBJ2-1; V: TRBV29-1; DNA: TGCAGCGTTGTAGTGGGGGACGGCCTATACAATGAGCAGTTCTTC; CDR3: CSVVVGDGLYNEQFF
D: NA; size: NA; J: TRBJ1-2; V: TRBV20-1; DNA: TGCAGTGCTGGGATTGGCTACACCTTC; CDR3: CSAGIGYTF
D: NA; size: many; J: TRBJ2-7; V: TRBV24-1; DNA: TGTGCCACCAGTGATTCGGACAAAGCCTACGAGCAGTACTTC; CDR3: CATSDSDKAYEQYF
D: TRBD2; size: many; J: TRBJ2-7; V: TRBV10-3; DNA: TGTGCCATCAGCCAGGAGACTAGCGGGAACAGGGAGCAGTACTTC; CDR3: CAISQETSGNREQYF
D: TRBD1; size: few; J: TRBJ2-7; V: TRBV12-3/TRBV12-4; DNA: TGTGCCAGCATCGAACCGGGACAGGGTTGTTGCGAGCAGTACTTC; CDR3: CASIEPGQGCCEQYF
D: TRBD2; size: NA; J: TRBJ2-1; V: TRBV29-1; DNA: TGCAGCGTGGTGGGACTAGCCCCTGGAAATGAGCAGTTCTTC; CDR3: CSVVGLAPGNEQFF
D: NA; size: many; J: TRBJ2-7; V: TRBV6-1; DNA: TGTGCCAGCAGCGAAGCGGGACAGAGTACCTACGAGCAGTACTTC; CDR3: CASSEAGQSTYEQYF